The 30 T cell receptor beta chains presented below share a single source sample, sequenced in a study of T cell changes during pregnancy in multiple sclerosis (dated by TCRdb to the late 2010s). The library was prepared using the immunoSEQ multiplex PCR assay. Here the immuneACCESS table is served through TCRdb, limited to in-frame sequences with V and J called. Missing clones are a known gap in these copies; in checked studies unresolved V genes cover under half, and the rest lacks a known reason. This sample lists tens of thousands of clones; 90% to 95% were detected once. The top ten hold around 0.6% of the sample. Sequencing used CD4+ T cells from peripheral blood mononuclear cells, obtained in the second trimester of pregnancy. The source of these receptors is a female donor with multiple sclerosis, enrolled in a pregnancy study.

V and J are TRBV7-9 and TRBJ2-3; 8 nucleotides match TRBD2. Unmatched junction bases numbered 17, after V lost 3 bases and J lost 3 bases. Germline loops: CDR1 SEHNR, CDR2 FQNEAQ (reference sequence). The CDR3 has 19 residues. This CDR3 reads CASSFGRAPPGLVTDTQYF. CDR3 DNA sequence: TGTGCCAGCAGCTTTGGACGCGCCCCACCGGGACTAGTTACAGATACGCAGTATTTT. The full variable domain, completed using reference TRBV7-9 and TRBJ2-3, is DTGVSQNPRHKITKRGQNVTFRCDPISEHNRLYWYRQTLGQGPEFLTYFQNEAQLEKSRLLSDRFSAERPKGSFSTLEIQRTEQGDSAMYLCASSFGRAPPGLVTDTQYFGPGTRLTVL.

The chain uses TRBV7-2 and TRBJ1-1, with 9 bases matching TRBD1. The length of the CDR3 is 16 residues. J gave up 5 bases and V 4 bases, and 11 bases lay outside the gene matches. From germline, CDR1 is SGHTA and CDR2 FQGNSA. The CDR3 loop reads CASSSTTGTGMTEAFF. Here the CDR3 DNA reads TGTGCCAGCAGCTCCACGACCGGGACAGGGATGACTGAAGCTTTCTTT.

The J gene is TRBJ2-6, the V gene TRBV7-9; no clear D. The germline gives CDR1 SEHNR, CDR2 FQNEAQ (reference sequence). The CDR3 loop spans 16 amino acids. V was pared by 2 bases and J by 5 bases, with 13 bases between. The CDR3 DNA is TGTGCCAGCAGCTTACCACCCCATAGATGGGCCAACGTCCTGACTTTC. Translated: CASSLPPHRWANVLTF.

The rearrangement uses TRBV5-1 and TRBJ2-7, with a tentative D call TRBD2 (5 bases). In germline, CDR1 is SGHRS, CDR2 YFSETQ. There are 15 residues in the CDR3. V was cut by 2 bases and J by 2 bases, with 14 bases left in between. The CDR3 here is CASSFSTGSTYEQYF. The CDR3, as DNA: TGCGCCAGCAGCTTCTCTACGGGATCTACCTACGAGCAGTACTTC.

This chain joins TRBV19 and TRBJ2-3; the D is unclear. V lost 4 bases and J lost 6, with 8 bases in between. Germline V CDR1 and CDR2: LNHDA, SQIVND (reference sequence). This CDR3 is 12 amino acids long. This CDR3 is CASSKRSDTQYF. The CDR3 DNA sequence: TGTGCCAGTAGTAAGCGTTCGGATACGCAGTATTTT.

In regard to this clone: A junction end diverges from the germline sequence, so it may reflect a read error. The gene calls are TRBV11-1 and TRBJ1-6; tentatively, D is TRBD1 (6 bases). The length of the CDR3 is 14 residues. Germline CDR1 reads SGHAT; CDR2 reads FQDESV (reference sequence). In DNA, the CDR3 is TGTGCCAGCAGCCTAGCACAGGGTGTCTCACCCCTCCACTTT. Protein product: CASSLAQGVSPLHF.

The rearrangement joins TRBV7-9 to TRBJ2-1; weak D call: TRBD2 (5 bases). The V gene's germline CDR1 is SEHNR and CDR2 FQNEAQ (reference sequence). Trimming took off 4 bases at V and 4 bases at J, with 11 bases between the two ends. The CDR3 consists of 14 residues. The CDR3 is CASSWKLGYNEQFF. In DNA, the CDR3 is TGTGCCAGCAGCTGGAAACTAGGTTACAATGAGCAGTTCTTC.

The V gene is TRBV19, the J gene TRBJ2-7, with D possibly matching TRBD1 (6 bases). V lost 3 bases and J 6 bases, leaving 18 bases between the germline ends. Germline V gene data show CDR1 as LNHDA and CDR2 as SQIVND (reference sequence). CDR3 length: 15 amino acids. As DNA, the CDR3 is TGTGCCAGTAGTATTTCAGGGGCCACCTCTGCCGAGCAGTACTTC. Residues: CASSISGATSAEQYF.

The chain couples TRBV19 to TRBJ1-2, with D maybe TRBD1 (5 bases). Germline CDR1 reads LNHDA; CDR2 reads SQIVND (reference sequence). This CDR3 is built from 12 residues. Trimming removed 5 bases from V and 5 bases from J, with 9 bases in between. Here the CDR3 DNA reads TGTGCCAGTAGTGAACAGGCGTATGGCTACACCTTC. This translates into CASSEQAYGYTF.

A single count supports this clone. The chain links TRBV7-9 to TRBJ2-3, with 9 bases that match TRBD2. The ends lost 5 bases at V and 7 bases at J; junction bases unmatched: 10. The germline V gene has CDR1 SEHNR and CDR2 FQNEAQ (reference sequence). The CDR3 contains 15 residues. DNA for the CDR3: TGTGCCAGCAGCCTCTCTAGCGGGGCCCGTAATACGCAGTATTTT. Translating gives CASSLSSGARNTQYF.

The chain employs TRBV10-3 and TRBJ1-2; D uncertain. Germline V CDR1 and CDR2: ENHRY, SYGVKD. The CDR3 covers 13 residues. V was clipped by 10 bases and J by 3 bases, with 15 bases between them. CDR3 nucleotide sequence: TGTGCCAGCAGCCTCGGTTTCGACTATGGCTACACCTTC. Translating gives CASSLGFDYGYTF.

This clone was counted between two and nine times. The chain employs TRBV29-1 and TRBJ1-1; D perhaps matches TRBD1 (5 bases). This CDR3 is built from 12 residues. The V and J ends lost 4 bases and 7 bases respectively, with 13 bases between them. Germline values: CDR1 SQVTM, CDR2 ANQGSEA. CDR3 nucleotide sequence: TGCAGCGTTGCCCCAGGGATGTTTGAAGCTTTCTTT. It is translated as CSVAPGMFEAFF.

This chain joins TRBV6-5 and TRBJ2-4; 11 nucleotides align to TRBD1. The CDR3 consists of 15 residues. Looked up from germline, CDR1 is MNHEY and CDR2 is SVGAGI. The ends lost 2 bases at V and 6 bases at J; junction bases unmatched: 3. The CDR3 DNA follows: TGTGCCAGCAGTTACCCGGGGACAGGGGGAAACATTCAGTACTTC. Residues: CASSYPGTGGNIQYF.

V is TRBV5-1 and J is TRBJ2-3, with 9 bases fitting TRBD1. The trim removed 6 bases at V and 4 bases at J, leaving 9 bases unmatched. The germline V gene has CDR1 SGHRS and CDR2 YFSETQ. The CDR3 contains 15 residues. CDR3 DNA: TGCGCCAGCACCCTCGGACAGGGGAGCCCAGATACGCAGTATTTT. It encodes CASTLGQGSPDTQYF.

V usage is TRBV5-3 and J usage is TRBJ1-1; tentatively, D is TRBD1 (5 bases). TRBV5-3 is filed as an ORF, its function uncertain. Trimming took off 0 bases at V and 6 bases at J, with 18 bases between the two ends. The CDR3 runs 16 residues. This chain's CDR3 is CARSLAGGITNSEAFF. The CDR3 DNA reads TGTGCCAGAAGCTTGGCTGGGGGGATTACCAACTCTGAAGCTTTCTTT.

The chain links TRBV27 to TRBJ1-5; 11 bases are a match to TRBD1. CDR1 and CDR2 from the germline V gene are MNHEY and SMNVEV (reference sequence). After removal of 2 bases from V and 2 bases from J, the junction contained 8 bases not matched to a gene. CDR3 length: 18 residues. For the CDR3, the DNA is TGTGCCAGCAGTTTAAAGGGGACAGGGGGTTTTGGCAATCAGCCCCAGCATTTT. Encoded protein: CASSLKGTGGFGNQPQHF.

The genes are TRBV19 and TRBJ2-7; 7 nucleotides line up with TRBD1. Germline CDR1 is LNHDA and CDR2 is SQIVND (reference sequence). The V and J ends lost 4 bases and 7 bases, in that order; junction bases with no gene match: 7. CDR3 length: 13 amino acids. The CDR3 DNA reads TGTGCCAGTAGTAACGACAGGGCTAAGGAGCAGTACTTC. It is translated as CASSNDRAKEQYF.

This clone was seen only once. The genes are TRBV25-1 and TRBJ1-3; D not certain. V lost 8 bases and J 0 bases, leaving 11 bases between the germline ends. The CDR3 has 14 residues. Germline assignment: CDR1 MGHDK and CDR2 SYGVNS. CDR3 bases: TGTGCCAGCGTTGCGAGCGGCTCTGGAAACACCATATATTTT. It specifies CASVASGSGNTIYF.

The V call is TRBV12-5, the J call TRBJ1-4, with 10 bases lining up with TRBD1. Germline values: CDR1 LGHNT, CDR2 FRNRAP. V gave up 1 base and J gave up 13 bases; unmatched junction bases: 0. The CDR3 has 12 amino acids. CDR3: CASGLGTGGLFF. CDR3 bases: TGTGCTAGTGGTTTGGGGACAGGGGGACTGTTTTTT.

The table lists this clone with a count of one. The chain recombines TRBV6-5 with TRBJ1-2; D gene ambiguous. The germline CDR1 and CDR2 sequences are MNHEY and SVGAGI. V was pared by 5 bases and J by 3 bases, with 16 bases between. CDR3 length: 15 residues. The CDR3 loop is CASSLLAEADYGYTF. The CDR3 DNA sequence: TGTGCCAGCAGTCTCCTTGCCGAAGCGGACTATGGCTACACCTTC.

The table lists this clone with a few counts. V is TRBV12-5 and J is TRBJ2-7, with a possible D match to TRBD1 (6 bases). CDR3 length: 16 residues. Looked up from germline, CDR1 is LGHNT and CDR2 is FRNRAP. Trimming shortened V by 5 bases and J by 1 base, and 18 bases separated the two germline ends. CDR3 nucleotide sequence: TGTGCTAGTGGTCGATATTCCGGGACAACATCCTACGAGCAGTACTTC. Amino acid sequence: CASGRYSGTTSYEQYF.

The rearrangement joins TRBV4-1 to TRBJ2-5, with D unclear. The germline V and J ends were trimmed by 4 bases and 2 bases, with 8 bases remaining between them. This CDR3 contains 13 residues. The V gene's germline CDR1 is MGHRA and CDR2 YSYEKL. For the CDR3, the DNA is TGCGCCAGCAGCCCCCGGTATCAAGAGACCCAGTACTTC. This codes for CASSPRYQETQYF.

This chain connects TRBV9 to TRBJ1-2, with D maybe TRBD1 (6 bases). V was trimmed by 6 bases and J by 3 bases, leaving 12 bases between them. The CDR3 runs to 13 residues. CDR1 SGDLS and CDR2 YYNGEE come from the germline V gene. The CDR3 spells CASNPGADYGYTF. The CDR3 DNA sequence: TGTGCCAGCAACCCAGGGGCTGACTATGGCTACACCTTC.

This sequence joins TRBV5-1 and TRBJ1-5, with a tentative D call TRBD1 (6 bases). Germline assignment: CDR1 SGHRS and CDR2 YFSETQ. The CDR3 spans 15 residues. V gave up 4 bases and J gave up 5 bases, with 16 bases separating them. The CDR3 DNA reads TGCGCCAGCAGCGAGGGGGGGAAGGCCTATCAGCCCCAGCATTTT. It specifies CASSEGGKAYQPQHF.

The J gene is TRBJ2-5, the V gene TRBV7-2; TRBD2 might be the D (5 bases). Germline V gene lookup returns CDR1 SGHTA and CDR2 FQGNSA. V lost 5 bases and J lost 7, with 14 bases in between. The CDR3 loop spans 13 amino acids. The CDR3 spells CASSSRPGGTQYF. CDR3 nucleotide sequence: TGTGCCAGCAGCAGCAGACCCGGAGGGACCCAGTACTTC. Full variable domain (missing parts from reference TRBV7-2 and TRBJ2-5): GAGVSQSPSNKVTEKGKDVELRCDPISGHTALYWYRQSLGQGLEFLIYFQGNSAPDKSGLPSDRFSAERTGGSVSTLTIQRTQQEDSAVYLCASSSRPGGTQYFGPGTRLLVL.

V gene TRBV7-2 combines with J gene TRBJ2-3; 8 bases line up with TRBD2. The germline V gene encodes CDR1 SGHTA and CDR2 FQGNSA. The J segment lost 4 bases and the V segment lost 1 base, leaving 7 bases of the junction unmatched. The CDR3 extends over 16 amino acids. The CDR3 loop is CASSLVGGGMADTQYF. The CDR3 nucleotides are TGTGCCAGCAGCTTAGTCGGGGGGGGAATGGCAGATACGCAGTATTTT.

The rearrangement uses TRBV4-2 and TRBJ1-1; 8 positions match TRBD1. This CDR3 has 17 residues. The V gene end was trimmed by 4 bases and the J gene end by 2 bases; junction bases not matched to a gene: 12. CDR1 LGHNA and CDR2 YNFKEQ come from the germline V gene. CDR3: CASSLQETGATNTEAFF. The CDR3 DNA sequence: TGTGCCAGCAGCCTCCAAGAGACAGGGGCGACAAACACTGAAGCTTTCTTT.

The J gene is TRBJ1-5, the V gene TRBV15; D perhaps matches TRBD1 (5 bases). Trimming removed 0 bases from V and 4 bases from J, with 7 bases in between. This CDR3 has 14 amino acids. CDR1 is LNHNV, CDR2 YYDKDF, per germline (reference sequence). The CDR3 loop is CATSRDGGNQPQHF. The DNA of the CDR3 is TGTGCCACCAGCAGAGATGGGGGGAATCAGCCCCAGCATTTT.

The chain combines TRBV7-9 with TRBJ2-1; the D gene is possibly TRBD2 (6 bases). CDR3 size: 15 residues. Germline V gene lookup returns CDR1 SEHNR and CDR2 FQNEAQ (reference sequence). Trimming took off 5 bases at V and 5 bases at J, with 16 bases between the two ends. CDR3 nucleotide sequence: TGTGCCAGCAGCGTGGACCGCGGGGAACACAATGAGCAGTTCTTC. As protein: CASSVDRGEHNEQFF.

The chain carries TRBV6-5 and TRBJ2-1, with 9 bases that match TRBD1. J lost 6 bases, V lost 6 bases, and 6 bases had no gene match. This CDR3 contains 14 residues. Germline CDR1 and CDR2: MNHEY and SVGAGI. The CDR3 DNA sequence: TGTGCCAGCAGAAGGGACAGGGTTATCAATGAGCAGTTCTTC. Protein product: CASRRDRVINEQFF.